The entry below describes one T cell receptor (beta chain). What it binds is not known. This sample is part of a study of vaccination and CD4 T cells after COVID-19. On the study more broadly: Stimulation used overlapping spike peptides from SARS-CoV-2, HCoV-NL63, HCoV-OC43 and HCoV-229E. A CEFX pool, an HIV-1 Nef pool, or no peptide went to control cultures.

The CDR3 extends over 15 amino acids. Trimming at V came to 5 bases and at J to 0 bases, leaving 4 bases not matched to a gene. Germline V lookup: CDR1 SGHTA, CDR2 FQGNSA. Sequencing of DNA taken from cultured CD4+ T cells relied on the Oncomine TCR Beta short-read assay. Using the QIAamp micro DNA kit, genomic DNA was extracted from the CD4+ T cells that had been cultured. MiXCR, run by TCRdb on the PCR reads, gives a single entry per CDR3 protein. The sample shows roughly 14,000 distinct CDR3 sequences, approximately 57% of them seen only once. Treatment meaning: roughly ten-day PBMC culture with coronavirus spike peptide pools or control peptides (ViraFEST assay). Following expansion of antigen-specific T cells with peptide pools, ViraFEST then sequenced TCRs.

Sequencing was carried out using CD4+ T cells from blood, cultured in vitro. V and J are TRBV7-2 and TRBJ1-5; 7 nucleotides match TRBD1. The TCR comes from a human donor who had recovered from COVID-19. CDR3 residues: CASSPGGYSNQPQHF. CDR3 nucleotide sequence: TGTGCCAGCAGCCCAGGGGGGTATAGCAATCAGCCCCAGCATTTT. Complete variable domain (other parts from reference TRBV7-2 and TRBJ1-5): GAGVSQSPSNKVTEKGKDVELRCDPISGHTALYWYRQSLGQGLEFLIYFQGNSAPDKSGLPSDRFSAERTGGSVSTLTIQRTQQEDSAVYLCASSPGGYSNQPQHFGDGTRLSIL.